These 2 T cell receptor beta chains share one sample of origin, sequenced in a study of Graves' ophthalmopathy and Graves' hyperthyroidism. Amplified TCR beta CDR3 regions were obtained using RNA transcripts as template. HTBI-primed RT-PCR formed the first round, and a multiplex PCR formed the second. TCRdb ran MiXCR on the multiplex PCR reads and lists one entry per CDR3 protein. This table has hundreds of thousands of distinct CDR3 sequences, about two fifths appearing once. What was sequenced was peripheral blood. The source of these receptors is an adult man with Graves' ophthalmopathy.

There are many counts of this clonotype. V gene TRBV5-1 combines with J gene TRBJ2-6; the D is unclear. This CDR3 region has 15 residues. Per germline, CDR1 SGHRS and CDR2 YFSETQ. The V and J ends lost 5 bases and 0 bases respectively, with 9 bases between them. The CDR3 sequence: CASRPQSSGANVLTF. The CDR3 DNA reads TGCGCCAGCAGACCCCAAAGCTCTGGGGCCAACGTCCTGACTTTC.

Comments on this clonotype: Its ends do not fully match the called genes, so a read error is possible. This sequence joins TRBV10-3 and TRBJ1-3; D call uncertain. Germline lookup yields CDR1 ENHRY and CDR2 SYGVKD. The CDR3 runs 15 residues. CDR3 protein: CASSESRISGNTIYF. The CDR3 nucleotides are TGTGCCAGCAGTGAGAGCAGAATCTCTGGAAACACCATATATTTT.